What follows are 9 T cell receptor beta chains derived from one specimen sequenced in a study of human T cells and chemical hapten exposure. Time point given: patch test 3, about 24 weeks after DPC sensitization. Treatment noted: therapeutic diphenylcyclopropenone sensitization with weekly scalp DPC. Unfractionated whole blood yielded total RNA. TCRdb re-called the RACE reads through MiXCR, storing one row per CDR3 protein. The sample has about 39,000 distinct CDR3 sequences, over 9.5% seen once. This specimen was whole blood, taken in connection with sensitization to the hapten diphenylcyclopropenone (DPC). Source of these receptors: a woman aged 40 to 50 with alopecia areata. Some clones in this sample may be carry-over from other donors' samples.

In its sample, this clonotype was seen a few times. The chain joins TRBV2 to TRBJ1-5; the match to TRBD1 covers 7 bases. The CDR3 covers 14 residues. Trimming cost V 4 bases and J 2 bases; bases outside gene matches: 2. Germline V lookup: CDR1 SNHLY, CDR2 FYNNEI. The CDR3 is CASSGGGGNQPQHF. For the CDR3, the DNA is TGTGCCAGCAGTGGAGGGGGCGGCAATCAGCCCCAGCATTTT.

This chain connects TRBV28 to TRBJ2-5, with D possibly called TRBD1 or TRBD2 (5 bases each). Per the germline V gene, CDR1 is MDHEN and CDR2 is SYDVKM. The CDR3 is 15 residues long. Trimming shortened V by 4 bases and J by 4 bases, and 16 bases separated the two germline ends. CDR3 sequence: CASSSPGPARETQYF. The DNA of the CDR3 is TGTGCCAGCAGTTCCCCGGGACCAGCCCGAGAGACCCAGTACTTC.

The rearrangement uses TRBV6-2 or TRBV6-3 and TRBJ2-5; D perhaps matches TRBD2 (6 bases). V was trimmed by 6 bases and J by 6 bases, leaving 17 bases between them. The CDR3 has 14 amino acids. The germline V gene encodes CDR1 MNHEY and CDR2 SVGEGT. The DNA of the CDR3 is TGTGCCAGCAGCCTGGGACTCGTCGGGAAGACCCAGTACTTC. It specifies CASSLGLVGKTQYF.

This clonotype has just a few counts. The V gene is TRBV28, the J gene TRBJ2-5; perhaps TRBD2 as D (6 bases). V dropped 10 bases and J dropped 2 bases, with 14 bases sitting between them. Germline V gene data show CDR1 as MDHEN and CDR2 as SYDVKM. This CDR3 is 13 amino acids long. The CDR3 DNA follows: TGTGCCAACTCAGGAGGAGGGCAAGAGACCCAGTACTTC. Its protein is CANSGGGQETQYF.

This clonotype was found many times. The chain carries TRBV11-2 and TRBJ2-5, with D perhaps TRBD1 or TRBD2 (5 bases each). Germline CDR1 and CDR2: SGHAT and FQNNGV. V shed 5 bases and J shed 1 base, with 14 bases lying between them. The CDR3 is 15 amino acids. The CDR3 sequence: CASSPPGASQETQYF. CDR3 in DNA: TGTGCCAGCAGCCCTCCCGGGGCGTCCCAAGAGACCCAGTACTTC. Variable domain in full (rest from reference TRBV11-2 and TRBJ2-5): EAGVAQSPRYKIIEKRQSVAFWCNPISGHATLYWYQQILGQGPKLLIQFQNNGVVDDSQLPKDRFSAERLKGVDSTLKIQPAKLEDSAVYLCASSPPGASQETQYFGPGTRLLVL.

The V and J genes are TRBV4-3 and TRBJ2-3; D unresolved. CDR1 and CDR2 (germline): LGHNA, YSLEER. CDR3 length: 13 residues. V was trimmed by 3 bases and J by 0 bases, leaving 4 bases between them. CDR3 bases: TGCGCCAGCAGCCAGTCTAGCACAGATACGCAGTATTTT. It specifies CASSQSSTDTQYF.

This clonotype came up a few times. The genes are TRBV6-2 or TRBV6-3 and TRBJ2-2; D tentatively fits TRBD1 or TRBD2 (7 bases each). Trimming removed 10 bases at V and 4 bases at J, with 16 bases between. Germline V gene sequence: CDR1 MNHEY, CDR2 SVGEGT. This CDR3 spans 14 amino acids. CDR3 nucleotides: TGTGCCACCTCGGGACAGCGGGGCACCGGGGAGCTGTTTTTT. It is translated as CATSGQRGTGELFF.

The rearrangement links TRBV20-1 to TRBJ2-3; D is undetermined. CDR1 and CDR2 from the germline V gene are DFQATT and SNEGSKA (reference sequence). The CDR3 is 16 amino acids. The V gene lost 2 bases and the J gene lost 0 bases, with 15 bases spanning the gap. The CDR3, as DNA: TGCAGTGCTAGACGCTCGTTCGGGCGGAGCACAGATACGCAGTATTTT. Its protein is CSARRSFGRSTDTQYF.

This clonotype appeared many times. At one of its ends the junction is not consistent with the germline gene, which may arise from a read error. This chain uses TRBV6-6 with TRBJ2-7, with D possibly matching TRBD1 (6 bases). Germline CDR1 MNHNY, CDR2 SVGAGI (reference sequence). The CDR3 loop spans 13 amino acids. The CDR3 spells CASSNSDSYEQYF. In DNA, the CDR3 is TGTGCCAGCAGTAACTCGGACAGCTACGAGCAGTACTTC.